The 21 T cell receptor beta chains reported below all come from one sample, sequenced in a study of cytomegalovirus exposure and HLA in healthy donors. The primer mix had 60 Vbeta and 13 Jbeta primers. Libraries were prepared by immunoSEQ multiplex PCR; TCRdb keeps only in-frame clonotypes and omits some of them. The sample includes some 30,000 clones, 84% seen only once; the top ten take about 4%. Sequenced input: PBMCs. The receptor source for this set is a young woman in good health and CMV-seronegative.

The rearrangement joins TRBV11-2 to TRBJ1-3; D gene ambiguous. This CDR3 is 18 amino acids long. Germline assignment: CDR1 SGHAT and CDR2 FQNNGV. Trimming removed 4 bases from V and 6 bases from J, with 25 bases in between. The CDR3 DNA is TGTGCCAGCAGCTCCCTCGGGAGAGCCGGACGAGAAACAAACACCATATATTTT. Translation gives CASSSLGRAGRETNTIYF.

The CDR3 region has the DNA TGTGCCAGCAGTTTATCGCGTAGGGGAGGGGGGGAGCAGTACTTC. This encodes CASSLSRRGGGEQYF. The chain uses TRBV27 and TRBJ2-7; maybe TRBD2 (7 bases). The CDR3 covers 15 residues. V shed 0 bases and J shed 7 bases, with 16 bases lying between them. The germline CDR1 and CDR2 sequences are MNHEY and SMNVEV (reference sequence).

The rearrangement joins TRBV7-2 to TRBJ2-7; 8 nucleotides line up with TRBD1. Germline lookup yields CDR1 SGHTA and CDR2 FQGNSA. Trimming took 5 bases from V and 0 from J; bases not matched to a gene: 6. This CDR3 contains 15 residues. The CDR3 loop is CASSPDRALSYEQYF. The CDR3 region has the DNA TGTGCCAGCAGCCCGGACAGGGCTCTCTCCTACGAGCAGTACTTC.

This clone was seen just once. This chain connects TRBV9 to TRBJ2-2; TRBD2 might be the D (6 bases). Germline CDR1 reads SGDLS; CDR2 reads YYNGEE. CDR3 size: 14 residues. V lost 5 bases and J 5 bases, leaving 13 bases between the germline ends. The CDR3 bases are TGTGCCAGCAGTGTGGAGGGTCGGACCGGGGAGCTGTTTTTT. Protein sequence: CASSVEGRTGELFF.

The chain couples TRBV4-3 to TRBJ1-1; possible D gene TRBD1, 5 bases. The CDR3 is made up of 15 amino acids. CDR1 and CDR2 (germline): LGHNA, YSLEER. V was shortened by 0 bases and J by 8 bases, with 16 bases between the two germline ends. The CDR3 spells CASSQDGASATEAFF. The CDR3 coding sequence is TGCGCCAGCAGCCAAGATGGGGCCTCCGCCACCGAAGCTTTCTTT.

The chain uses TRBV2 and TRBJ1-1; D may be TRBD1 (6 bases). V lost 4 bases and J lost 1, with 16 bases in between. The CDR3 has 16 residues. CDR1 and CDR2 (germline): SNHLY, FYNNEI. The chain's CDR3 is CASSGGGIQGNTEAFF. The DNA of the CDR3 is TGTGCCAGCAGTGGGGGGGGTATACAGGGGAACACTGAAGCTTTCTTT. Complete variable domain (other parts from reference TRBV2 and TRBJ1-1): EPEVTQTPSHQVTQMGQEVILRCVPISNHLYFYWYRQILGQKVEFLVSFYNNEISEKSEIFDDQFSVERPDGSNFTLKIRSTKLEDSAMYFCASSGGGIQGNTEAFFGQGTRLTVV.

As DNA, the CDR3 is TGTGCCAGTAGTGGGCTAGCGAACAATGAGCAGTTCTTC. It codes for CASSGLANNEQFF. V usage is TRBV19 and J usage is TRBJ2-1, with D possibly matching TRBD2 (6 bases). Germline V CDR1 and CDR2: LNHDA, SQIVND (reference sequence). The CDR3 is made up of 13 amino acids. Trimming stripped 5 bases from V and 5 bases from J, with 10 bases between.

CDR3 sequence: CASSLWQGANGNTIYF. CDR3 bases: TGCGCCAGCAGCTTGTGGCAGGGGGCGAATGGAAACACCATATATTTT. The genes are TRBV5-1 and TRBJ1-3, with 8 bases identical to TRBD1. This CDR3 spans 16 amino acids. CDR1 is SGHRS and CDR2 is YFSETQ in the germline V gene. V lost 1 base, J lost 3 bases, and 6 bases stayed unmatched.

V and J are TRBV4-1 and TRBJ1-2; 8 bases align to TRBD1. The ends lost 2 bases at V and 2 bases at J; junction bases unmatched: 4. CDR3 size: 15 residues. Germline-derived CDR1 and CDR2 are MGHRA and YSYEKL. The CDR3: CASSQSTGVNYGYTF. As DNA, the CDR3 is TGCGCCAGCAGCCAATCGACAGGGGTCAACTATGGCTACACCTTC.

This clone was seen only once. One end of the junction is discordant with germline, which a read error may explain. This chain uses TRBV5-8 with TRBJ1-2; no clear D gene. The CDR3 loop spans 16 amino acids. The germline V gene has CDR1 SGHTS and CDR2 YDEGEE. The CDR3: CASSLAGVTQDYGYPF. CDR3 nucleotides: TGTGCCAGCAGCTTGGCCGGGGTTACCCAAGACTATGGCTACCCCTTC.

The CDR3 is CASMTQYQRGGSTDTQYF. In DNA, the CDR3 is TGTGCCAGCATGACCCAATATCAGCGGGGGGGAAGCACAGATACGCAGTATTTT. The rearrangement joins TRBV2 to TRBJ2-3; 10 bases are a match to TRBD2. The CDR3 covers 18 residues. V shed 7 bases and J 0 bases; nucleotides not matched to a gene: 13. Germline lookup yields CDR1 SNHLY and CDR2 FYNNEI.

The J gene is TRBJ1-1, the V gene TRBV29-1; D ambiguous. There are 10 residues in the CDR3. The germline gives CDR1 SQVTM, CDR2 ANQGSEA. V was pared by 6 bases and J by 7 bases, with 9 bases between. CDR3 sequence: CSVDGNEAFF. CDR3 DNA sequence: TGCAGCGTGGACGGGAATGAAGCTTTCTTT. Filled out from reference TRBV29-1 and TRBJ1-1, the complete variable domain reads SAVISQKPSRDICQRGTSLTIQCQVDSQVTMMFWYRQQPGQSLTLIATANQGSEATYESGFVIDKFPISRPNLTFSTLTVSNMSPEDSSIYLCSVDGNEAFFGQGTRLTVV.

The V gene is TRBV9, the J gene TRBJ1-2; 7 positions match TRBD1. Germline loops: CDR1 SGDLS, CDR2 YYNGEE. V trimming: 0 bases; J trimming: 11 bases; junction bases outside the gene matches: 10. The CDR3 is made up of 14 amino acids. The CDR3 DNA reads TGTGCCAGCAGCGTAGACTCTGGGACCAGGGGGTACACCTTC. It specifies CASSVDSGTRGYTF.

The rearrangement links TRBV7-2 to TRBJ1-6; D gene unclear. The V gene's germline CDR1 is SGHTA and CDR2 FQGNSA. V lost 6 bases to trimming and J lost 5 bases, with 11 bases between them. The CDR3 length is 14 residues. The CDR3 DNA reads as TGTGCCAGCAGTTCTGGGCCTCATAATTCACCCCTCCACTTT. Its translation is CASSSGPHNSPLHF. The full variable domain, its missing parts supplied by reference TRBV7-2 and TRBJ1-6, is GAGVSQSPSNKVTEKGKDVELRCDPISGHTALYWYRQSLGQGLEFLIYFQGNSAPDKSGLPSDRFSAERTGGSVSTLTIQRTQQEDSAVYLCASSSGPHNSPLHFGNGTRLTVT.

The chain joins TRBV6-1 to TRBJ2-7; 8 bases are a match to TRBD2. The CDR3 loop spans 16 amino acids. J lost 4 bases, V lost 3 bases, and 11 bases had no gene match. CDR1 and CDR2 (germline): MNHNS, SASEGT. CDR3 nucleotides: TGTGCCAGCAGTGAGTTTGCACGGGGGGGCGGGTACGAGCAGTACTTC. Protein: CASSEFARGGGYEQYF.

The V and J genes are TRBV5-4 and TRBJ2-1, with D maybe TRBD2 (5 bases). V lost 0 bases, J lost 0 bases, and 22 bases lay in between. The CDR3 extends over 20 amino acids. Germline V gene lookup returns CDR1 SGHNT and CDR2 YYREEE (reference sequence). DNA for the CDR3: TGTGCCAGCAGCTTGGAGATCGGGAAGGTACTGGAGAGCTCCTACAATGAGCAGTTCTTC. This sequence encodes CASSLEIGKVLESSYNEQFF.

The chain has TRBV10-3 and TRBJ2-7, with TRBD2 identical over 9 bases. CDR1 ENHRY and CDR2 SYGVKD come from the germline V gene. The V and J ends lost 6 bases and 4 bases, in that order; junction bases with no gene match: 7. The CDR3 runs to 14 residues. Here the CDR3 reads CAIRAGTSRYEQYF. As DNA, the CDR3 is TGTGCCATCAGAGCCGGGACTAGCAGGTACGAGCAGTACTTC.

The chain links TRBV7-2 to TRBJ1-4; no reliable D call. V was clipped by 1 base and J by 5 bases, with 5 bases between them. The CDR3 has 13 amino acids. CDR1 is SGHTA and CDR2 is FQGNSA in the germline V gene. The CDR3 is CASSLEPNEKLFF. The CDR3 nucleotides read TGTGCCAGCAGCTTAGAGCCCAATGAAAAACTGTTTTTT.

This chain uses TRBV4-2 with TRBJ2-3; 11 nucleotides agree with TRBD2. V lost 3 bases to trimming and J lost 3 bases; unmatched junction nucleotides: 5. This CDR3 is built from 16 residues. Germline CDR1 reads LGHNA; CDR2 reads YNFKEQ. CDR3 nucleotides: TGTGCCAGCAGCCATACTAGCGGGAGAGGAACAGATACGCAGTATTTT. Translated, it gives CASSHTSGRGTDTQYF.

V is TRBV27 and J is TRBJ2-7, with 10 bases aligning to TRBD1. The germline CDR1 and CDR2 sequences are MNHEY and SMNVEV (reference sequence). V was clipped by 7 bases and J by 3 bases; unmatched bases: 21. This CDR3 region has 19 residues. The CDR3, as DNA: TGTGCCAGCACCCTAACCGGGACAGGGGTAAAGCGGAAGCTCTACGAGCAGTACTTC. This sequence encodes CASTLTGTGVKRKLYEQYF.

This chain uses TRBV19 with TRBJ2-3, with D perhaps TRBD1 (6 bases). The CDR3 totals 15 residues. Germline values: CDR1 LNHDA, CDR2 SQIVND (reference sequence). The V and J ends lost 5 bases and 5 bases respectively, with 17 bases between them. The chain's CDR3 is CASSPTGTLGDTQYF. The CDR3 bases are TGTGCCAGTAGTCCTACCGGGACACTCGGAGATACGCAGTATTTT.